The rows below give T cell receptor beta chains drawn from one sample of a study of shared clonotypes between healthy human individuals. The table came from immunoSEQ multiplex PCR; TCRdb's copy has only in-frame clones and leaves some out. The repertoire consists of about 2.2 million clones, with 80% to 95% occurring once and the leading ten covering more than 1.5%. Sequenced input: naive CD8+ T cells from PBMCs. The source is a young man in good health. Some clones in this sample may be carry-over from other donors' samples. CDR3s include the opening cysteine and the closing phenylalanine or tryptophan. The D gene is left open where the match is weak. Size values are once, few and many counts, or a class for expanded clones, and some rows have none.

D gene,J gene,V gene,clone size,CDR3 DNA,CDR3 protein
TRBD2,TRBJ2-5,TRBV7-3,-,TGTGCCAGCAGCCCGCGGGGGGGCGCACGGGAGACCCAGTACTTC,CASSPRGGARETQYF
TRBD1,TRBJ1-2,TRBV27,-,TGTGCCAGCAGTAAAGGACAGGGGTTTAACTATGGCTACACCTTC,CASSKGQGFNYGYTF
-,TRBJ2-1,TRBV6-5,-,TGTGCCAGCAGTTACTCAAATAATGAGCAGTTCTTC,CASSYSNNEQFF
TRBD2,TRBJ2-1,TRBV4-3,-,TGCGCCAGCAGCCACGGGACTAGCGGGATTAACAATGAGCAGTTCTTC,CASSHGTSGINNEQFF
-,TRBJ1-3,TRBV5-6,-,TGTGCCAGCAGTCTCATGGGAGGATACTCTGGAAACACCATATATTTT,CASSLMGGYSGNTIYF
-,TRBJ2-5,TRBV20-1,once,TGCAGTGCTAGAGAACTGCAGACCCAGTACTTC,CSARELQTQYF
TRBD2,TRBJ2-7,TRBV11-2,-,TGTGCCAGCAGGACCCCCGGGACTAGCTACGAGCAGTACTTC,CASRTPGTSYEQYF
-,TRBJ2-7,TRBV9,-,TGTGCCAGCAGCGTAGCGGCTAGTTATTCCGTTAACTCCTACGAGCAGTACTTC,CASSVAASYSVNSYEQYF
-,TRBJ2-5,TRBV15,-,TGTGCCACAAGGGATGTGTCGGAGACCCAGTACTTC,CATRDVSETQYF
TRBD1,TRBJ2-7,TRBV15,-,TGTGCCACCAGCAATGTCAGGGGGCTCGAGCAGTACTTC,CATSNVRGLEQYF
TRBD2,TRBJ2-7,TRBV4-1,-,TGCGCCAGCAGCCAAGGGCGGGAGGGCCCGGAGCACGAGCAGTACTTC,CASSQGREGPEHEQYF
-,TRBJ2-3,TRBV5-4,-,TGTGCCAGCAGCTTGGCTGTCACAGATACGCAGTATTTT,CASSLAVTDTQYF
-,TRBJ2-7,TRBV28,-,TGTGCCAGCAGTTTTAACCGCCGCACCTACGAGCAGTACTTC,CASSFNRRTYEQYF
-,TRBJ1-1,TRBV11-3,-,TGTGCCAGCAGCTCAGGGGACACTGAAGCTTTCTTT,CASSSGDTEAFF
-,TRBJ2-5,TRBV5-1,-,TGCGCCAGCAGCTCTGCGCTCGGGACTTCTCCAGGATGGGAGACCCAGTACTTC,CASSSALGTSPGWETQYF
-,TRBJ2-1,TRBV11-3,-,TGTGCCAGCAGCGGCAGGGGTGATGAGCAGTTCTTC,CASSGRGDEQFF
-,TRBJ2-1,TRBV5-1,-,TGCGCCAGCAGCTTGGCTAGAGACAATGAGCAGTTCTTC,CASSLARDNEQFF
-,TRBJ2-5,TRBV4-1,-,TGCGCCAGCAGCCCGAATCAAGAGACCCAGTACTTC,CASSPNQETQYF
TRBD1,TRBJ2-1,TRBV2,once,TGTGCCAGCAGAGAAGGGGGCTCGGGACGGCAGTCTGGGCATGAGCAGTTCTTC,CASREGGSGRQSGHEQFF
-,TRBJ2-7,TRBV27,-,TGTGCCAGCAGTTCCGGGCCACCCTACGAGCAGTACTTC,CASSSGPPYEQYF